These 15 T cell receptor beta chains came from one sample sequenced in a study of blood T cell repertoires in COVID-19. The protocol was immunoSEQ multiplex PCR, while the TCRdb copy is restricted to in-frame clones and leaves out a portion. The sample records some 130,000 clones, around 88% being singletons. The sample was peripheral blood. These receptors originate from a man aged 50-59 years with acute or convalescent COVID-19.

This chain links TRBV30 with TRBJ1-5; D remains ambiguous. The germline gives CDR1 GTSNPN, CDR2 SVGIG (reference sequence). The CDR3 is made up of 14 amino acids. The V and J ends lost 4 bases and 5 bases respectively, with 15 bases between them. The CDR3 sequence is CAWNEGNLDQPQHF. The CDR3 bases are TGTGCCTGGAACGAGGGAAATTTGGATCAGCCCCAGCATTTT.

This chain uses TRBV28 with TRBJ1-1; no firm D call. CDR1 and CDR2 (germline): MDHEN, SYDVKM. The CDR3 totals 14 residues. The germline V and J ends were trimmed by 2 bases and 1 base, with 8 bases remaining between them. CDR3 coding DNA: TGTGCCAGCAGTTTACAGGAGGGGAACACTGAAGCTTTCTTT. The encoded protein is CASSLQEGNTEAFF.

This chain's CDR3 is CASSSPGLAGKTNTGELFF. CDR3 bases: TGTGCCAGCAGTTCCCCCGGGCTAGCGGGAAAGACGAACACCGGGGAGCTGTTTTTT. V usage is TRBV28 and J usage is TRBJ2-2; 9 bases are a match to TRBD2. This CDR3 contains 19 residues. Germline CDR1 MDHEN, CDR2 SYDVKM. V lost 4 bases and J lost 0; bases outside the gene matches: 12.

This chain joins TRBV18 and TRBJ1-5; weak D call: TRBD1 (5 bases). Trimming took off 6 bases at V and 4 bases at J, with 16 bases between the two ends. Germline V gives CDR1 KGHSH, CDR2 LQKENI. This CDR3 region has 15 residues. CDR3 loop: CASSGGQGRNQPQHF. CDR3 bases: TGTGCCAGCTCGGGAGGGCAGGGAAGGAATCAGCCCCAGCATTTT.

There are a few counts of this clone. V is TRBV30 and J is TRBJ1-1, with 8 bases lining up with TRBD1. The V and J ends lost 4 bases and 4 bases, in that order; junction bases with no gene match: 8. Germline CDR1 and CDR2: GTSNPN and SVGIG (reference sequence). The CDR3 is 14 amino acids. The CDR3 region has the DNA TGTGCCTGGAATGCGAGGACAGGGAGCACTGAAGCTTTCTTT. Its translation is CAWNARTGSTEAFF. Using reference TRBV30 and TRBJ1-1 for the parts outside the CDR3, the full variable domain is SQTIHQWPATLVQPVGSPLSLECTVEGTSNPNLYWYRQAAGRGLQLLFYSVGIGQISSEVPQNLSASRPQDRQFILSSKKLLLSDSGFYLCAWNARTGSTEAFFGQGTRLTVV.

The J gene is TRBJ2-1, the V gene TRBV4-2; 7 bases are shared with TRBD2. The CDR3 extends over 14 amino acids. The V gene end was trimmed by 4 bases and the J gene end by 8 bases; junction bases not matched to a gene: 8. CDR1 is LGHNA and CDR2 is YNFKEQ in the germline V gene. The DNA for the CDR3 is TGTGCCAGCAGCCCAAGCCACCGGGGGGATGAGCAGTTCTTC. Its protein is CASSPSHRGDEQFF.

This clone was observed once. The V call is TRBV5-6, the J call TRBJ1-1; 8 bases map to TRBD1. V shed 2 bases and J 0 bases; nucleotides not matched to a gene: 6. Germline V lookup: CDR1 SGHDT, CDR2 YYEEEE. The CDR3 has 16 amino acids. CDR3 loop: CASSFGQGPMNTEAFF. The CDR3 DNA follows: TGTGCCAGCAGCTTCGGACAGGGTCCCATGAACACTGAAGCTTTCTTT.

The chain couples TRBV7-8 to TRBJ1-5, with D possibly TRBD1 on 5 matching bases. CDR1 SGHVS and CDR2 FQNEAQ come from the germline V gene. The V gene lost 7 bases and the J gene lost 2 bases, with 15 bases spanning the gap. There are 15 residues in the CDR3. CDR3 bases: TGTGCCAGCACCCCGGGAGGCAGGGGCAATCAGCCCCAGCATTTT. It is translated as CASTPGGRGNQPQHF.

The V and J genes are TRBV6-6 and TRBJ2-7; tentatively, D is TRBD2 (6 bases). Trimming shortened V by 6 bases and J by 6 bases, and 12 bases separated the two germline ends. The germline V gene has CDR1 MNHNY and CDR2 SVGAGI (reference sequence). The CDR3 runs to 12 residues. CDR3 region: CASRAGKGEQYF. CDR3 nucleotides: TGTGCCAGCAGGGCGGGGAAGGGCGAGCAGTACTTC.

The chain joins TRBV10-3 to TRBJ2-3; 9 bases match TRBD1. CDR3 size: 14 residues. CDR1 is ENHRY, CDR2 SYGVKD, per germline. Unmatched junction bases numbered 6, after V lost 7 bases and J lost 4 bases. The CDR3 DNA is TGTGCCATCAAGGGGACAGGGTACGCAGATACGCAGTATTTT. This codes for CAIKGTGYADTQYF.

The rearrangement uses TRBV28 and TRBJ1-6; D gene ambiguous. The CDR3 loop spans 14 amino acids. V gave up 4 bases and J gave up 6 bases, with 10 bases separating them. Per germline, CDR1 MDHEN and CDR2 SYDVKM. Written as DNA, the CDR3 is TGTGCCAGCAGTTACTTTCAGGTTAATTCACCCCTCCACTTT. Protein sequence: CASSYFQVNSPLHF.

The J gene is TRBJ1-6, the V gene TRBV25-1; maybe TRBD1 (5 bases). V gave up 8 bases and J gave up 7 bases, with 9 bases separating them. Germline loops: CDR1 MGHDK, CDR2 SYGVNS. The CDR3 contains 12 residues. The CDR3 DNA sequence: TGTGCCAGCGGGGCGTCGAATTCACCCCTCCACTTT. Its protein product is CASGASNSPLHF.

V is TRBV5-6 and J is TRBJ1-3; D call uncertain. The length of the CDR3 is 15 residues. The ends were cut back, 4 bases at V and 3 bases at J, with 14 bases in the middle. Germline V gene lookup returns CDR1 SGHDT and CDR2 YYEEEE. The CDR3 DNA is TGTGCCAGCAGCCTGTCGGCGGTGGTTGGAAACACCATATATTTT. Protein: CASSLSAVVGNTIYF.

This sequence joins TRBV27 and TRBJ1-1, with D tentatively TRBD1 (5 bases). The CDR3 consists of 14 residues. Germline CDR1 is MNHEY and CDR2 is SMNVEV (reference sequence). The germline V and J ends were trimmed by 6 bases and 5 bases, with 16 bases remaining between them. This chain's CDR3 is CASSFSTVGTEAFF. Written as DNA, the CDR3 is TGTGCCAGCAGCTTTTCGACAGTTGGGACTGAAGCTTTCTTT.

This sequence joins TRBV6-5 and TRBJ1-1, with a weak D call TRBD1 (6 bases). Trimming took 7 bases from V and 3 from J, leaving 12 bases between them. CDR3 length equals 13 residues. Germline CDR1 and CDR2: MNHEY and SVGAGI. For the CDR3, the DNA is TGTGCCAGCAATGGACAGCTAGACACTGAAGCTTTCTTT. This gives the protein CASNGQLDTEAFF.